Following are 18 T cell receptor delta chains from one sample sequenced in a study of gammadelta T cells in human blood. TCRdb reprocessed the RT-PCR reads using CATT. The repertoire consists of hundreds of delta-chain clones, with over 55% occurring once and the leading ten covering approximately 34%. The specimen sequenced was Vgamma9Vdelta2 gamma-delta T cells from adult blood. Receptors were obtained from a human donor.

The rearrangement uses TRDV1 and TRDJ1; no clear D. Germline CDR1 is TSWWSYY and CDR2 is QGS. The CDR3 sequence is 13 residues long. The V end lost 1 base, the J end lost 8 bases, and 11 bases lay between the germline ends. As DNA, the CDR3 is TGTGCTCTTGGGGAACGCACCGCAGGAAAACTCATCTTT. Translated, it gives CALGERTAGKLIF.

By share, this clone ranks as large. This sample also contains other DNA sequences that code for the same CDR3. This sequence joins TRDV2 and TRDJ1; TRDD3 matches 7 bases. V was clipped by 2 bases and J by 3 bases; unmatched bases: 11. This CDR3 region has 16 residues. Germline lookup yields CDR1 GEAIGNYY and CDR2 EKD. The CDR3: CACDILEGINSDKLIF. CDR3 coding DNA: TGTGCCTGTGACATCCTGGAGGGGATAAACTCCGATAAACTCATCTTT.

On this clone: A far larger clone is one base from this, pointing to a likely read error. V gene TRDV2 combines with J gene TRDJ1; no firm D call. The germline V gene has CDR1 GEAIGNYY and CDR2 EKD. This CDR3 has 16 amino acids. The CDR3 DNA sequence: TGTGCCTGTGACCCCGTAGGAGCGGGTAAAACCGTTAAACTCATCTTT. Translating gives CACDPVGAGKTVKLIF.

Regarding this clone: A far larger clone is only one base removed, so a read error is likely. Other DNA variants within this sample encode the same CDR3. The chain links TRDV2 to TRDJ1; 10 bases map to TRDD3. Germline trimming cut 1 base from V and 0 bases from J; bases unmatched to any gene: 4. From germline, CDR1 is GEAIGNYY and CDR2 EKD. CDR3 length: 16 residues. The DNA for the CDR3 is TGTGCCTGTGACACGCTGGGGGATAAGGACACCGATAAACTCATCTTT. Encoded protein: CACDTLGDKDTDKLIF.

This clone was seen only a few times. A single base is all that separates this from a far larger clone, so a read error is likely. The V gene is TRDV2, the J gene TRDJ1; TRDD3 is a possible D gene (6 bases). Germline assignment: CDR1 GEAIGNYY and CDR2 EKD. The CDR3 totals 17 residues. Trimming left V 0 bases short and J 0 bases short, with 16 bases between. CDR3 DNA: TGTGCCTGTGACACCGTGGGGGCCCAAAAGTACACCGATAAACTCATCTTT. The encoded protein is CACDTVGAQKYTDKLIF.

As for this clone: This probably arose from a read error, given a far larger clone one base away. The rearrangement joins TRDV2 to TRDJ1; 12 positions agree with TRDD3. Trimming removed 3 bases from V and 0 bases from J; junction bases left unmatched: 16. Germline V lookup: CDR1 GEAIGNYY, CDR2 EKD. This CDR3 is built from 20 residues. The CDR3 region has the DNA TGTGCCTGTGACCCAGTACTGGGGGATACCACGTCCAAGAACACCGATAAACTCATCTTT. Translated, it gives CACDPVLGDTTSKNTDKLIF.

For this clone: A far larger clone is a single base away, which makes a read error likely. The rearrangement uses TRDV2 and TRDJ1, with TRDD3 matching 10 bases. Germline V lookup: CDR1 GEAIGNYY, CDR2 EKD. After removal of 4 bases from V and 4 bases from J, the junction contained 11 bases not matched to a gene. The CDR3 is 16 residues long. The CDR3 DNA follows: TGTGCCTGTGATCGACTGGGGGATGAAAAGGTCGATAAACTCATCTTT. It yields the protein CACDRLGDEKVDKLIF.

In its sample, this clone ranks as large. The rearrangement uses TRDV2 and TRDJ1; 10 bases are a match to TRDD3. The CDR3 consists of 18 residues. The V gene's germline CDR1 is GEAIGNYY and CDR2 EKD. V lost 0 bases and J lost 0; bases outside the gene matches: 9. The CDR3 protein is CACDTLQRTGGYTDKLIF. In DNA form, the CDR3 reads TGTGCCTGTGACACCCTGCAGCGTACTGGGGGATACACCGATAAACTCATCTTT.

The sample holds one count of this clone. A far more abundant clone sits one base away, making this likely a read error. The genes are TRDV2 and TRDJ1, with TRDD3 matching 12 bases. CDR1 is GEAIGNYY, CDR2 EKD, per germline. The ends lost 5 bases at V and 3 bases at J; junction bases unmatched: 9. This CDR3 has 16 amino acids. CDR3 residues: CACGTLGDTLPDKLIF. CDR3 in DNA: TGTGCCTGTGGCACACTGGGGGATACTTTACCCGATAAACTCATCTTT.

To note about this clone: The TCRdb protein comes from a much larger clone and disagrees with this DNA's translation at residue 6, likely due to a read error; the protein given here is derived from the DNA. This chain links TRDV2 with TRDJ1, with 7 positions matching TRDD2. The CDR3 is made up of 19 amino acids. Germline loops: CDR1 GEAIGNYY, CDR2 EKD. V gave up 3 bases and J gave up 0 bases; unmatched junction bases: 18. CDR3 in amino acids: CACDRRSYESRLYTDKLIF. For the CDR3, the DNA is TGTGCCTGTGACCGTCGTTCCTACGAGTCTCGGTTGTACACCGATAAACTCATCTTT.

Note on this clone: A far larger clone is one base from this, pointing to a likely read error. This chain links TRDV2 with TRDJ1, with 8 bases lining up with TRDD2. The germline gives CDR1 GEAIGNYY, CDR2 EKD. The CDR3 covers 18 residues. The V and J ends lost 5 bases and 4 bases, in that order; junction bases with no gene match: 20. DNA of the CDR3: TGTGCCTGTGCCAGCCTAACTTCCTACAATCGCGGCAACGATAAACTCATCTTT. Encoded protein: CACASLTSYNRGNDKLIF.

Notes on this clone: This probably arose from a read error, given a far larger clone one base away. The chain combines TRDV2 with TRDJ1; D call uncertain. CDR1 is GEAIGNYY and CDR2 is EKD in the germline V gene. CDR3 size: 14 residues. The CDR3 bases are TGTGCCTGTGACTCGGTAATCGACACCGGTAAACTCATCTTT. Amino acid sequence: CACDSVIDTGKLIF.

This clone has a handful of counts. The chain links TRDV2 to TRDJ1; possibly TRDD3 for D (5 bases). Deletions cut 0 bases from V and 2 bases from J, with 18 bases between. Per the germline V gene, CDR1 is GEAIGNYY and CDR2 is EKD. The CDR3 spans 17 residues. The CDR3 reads CACDTVVPGGETDKLIF. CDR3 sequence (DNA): TGTGCCTGTGACACCGTTGTTCCCGGAGGGGAGACCGATAAACTCATCTTT.

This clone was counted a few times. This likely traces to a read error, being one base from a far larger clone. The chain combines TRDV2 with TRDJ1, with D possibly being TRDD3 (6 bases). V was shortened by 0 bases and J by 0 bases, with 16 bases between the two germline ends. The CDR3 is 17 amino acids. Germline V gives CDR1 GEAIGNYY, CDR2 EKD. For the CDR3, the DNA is TGTGCCTGTGACACCTTGGGGGCCAAAAAGTACACCGATAAACTCATCTTT. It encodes CACDTLGAKKYTDKLIF.

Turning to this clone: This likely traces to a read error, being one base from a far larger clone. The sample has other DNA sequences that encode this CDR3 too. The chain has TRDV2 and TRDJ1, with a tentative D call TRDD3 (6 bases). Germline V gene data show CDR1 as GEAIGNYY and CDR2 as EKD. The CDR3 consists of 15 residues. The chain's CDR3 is CACDPLGGNTDKLIF. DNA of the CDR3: TGTGCCTGTGACCCCTTGGGGGGTAACACAGATAAACTCATCTTT.

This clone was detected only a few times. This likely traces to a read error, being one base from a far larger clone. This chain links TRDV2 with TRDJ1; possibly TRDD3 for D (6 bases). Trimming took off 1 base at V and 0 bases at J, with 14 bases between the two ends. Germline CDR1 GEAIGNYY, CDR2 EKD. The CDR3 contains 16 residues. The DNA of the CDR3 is TGTGCCTGTGACACTCTGGGGAATAAGGACACCGATAAACTCATCTTT. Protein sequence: CACDTLGNKDTDKLIF.

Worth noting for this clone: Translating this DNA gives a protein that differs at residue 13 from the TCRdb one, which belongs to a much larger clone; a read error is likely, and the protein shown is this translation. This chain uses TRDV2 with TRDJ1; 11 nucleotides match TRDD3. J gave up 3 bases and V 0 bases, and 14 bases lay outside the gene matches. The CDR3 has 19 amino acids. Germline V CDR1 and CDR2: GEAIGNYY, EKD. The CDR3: CACDTVGRLLGDIADKLIF. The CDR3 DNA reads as TGTGCCTGTGACACCGTCGGTCGTTTACTGGGGGATATTGCCGATAAACTCATCTTT.

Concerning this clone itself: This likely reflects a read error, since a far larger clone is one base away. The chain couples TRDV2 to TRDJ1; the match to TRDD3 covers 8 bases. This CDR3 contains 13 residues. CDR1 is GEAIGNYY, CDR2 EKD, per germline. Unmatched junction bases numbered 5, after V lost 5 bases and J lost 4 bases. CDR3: CACGLLGVDKLIF. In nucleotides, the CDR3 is TGTGCCTGTGGCCTACTGGGGGTCGATAAACTCATCTTT.